This is a list of T cell receptor beta chains from one sample in a study of blood T cell repertoires in COVID-19. The method was immunoSEQ multiplex PCR; TCRdb's version includes in-frame clones alone and lacks a portion of them. The sample lists fewer than 200,000 clones; approximately 83% were seen once. Sample: peripheral blood. These receptors were taken from a man between 50 and 59 years old with active or convalescent COVID-19. CDR3s include the opening cysteine and the closing phenylalanine or tryptophan. D genes are given only for firm matches.

j_call v_call d_call cdr3_length cdr3_aa cdr3_nt
TRBJ1-2 TRBV5-1 - 13 CASSGGLNYGYTF TGCGCCAGCAGCGGGGGACTTAACTATGGCTACACCTTC
TRBJ2-5 TRBV19 TRBD1 16 CASSPRTGSFEETQYF TGTGCCAGTAGTCCGCGGACAGGTTCCTTTGAGGAGACCCAGTACTTC
TRBJ2-2 TRBV24-1 TRBD2 18 CATSDLPGRLAVTGELFF TGTGCCACCAGTGATTTGCCCGGAAGACTAGCGGTCACCGGGGAGCTGTTTTTT
TRBJ1-1 TRBV2 - 13 CASSEGGNTEAFF TGTGCCAGCAGTGAAGGCGGGAACACTGAAGCTTTCTTT
TRBJ2-1 TRBV7-6 - 15 CASSLVSTEKNEQFF TGTGCCAGCAGCTTAGTTTCGACAGAGAAGAATGAGCAGTTCTTC
TRBJ1-2 TRBV25-1 - 14 CASSESPTGYGYTF TGTGCCAGCAGTGAATCACCGACAGGCTATGGCTACACCTTC
TRBJ2-2 TRBV3-1/TRBV3-2 - 15 CASSHRTDFTGELFF TGTGCCAGCAGCCACAGGACAGACTTCACCGGGGAGCTGTTTTTT
TRBJ1-1 TRBV3-1/TRBV3-2 TRBD1 17 CASSRVPGQGLGTEAFF TGTGCCAGCAGCCGAGTCCCGGGACAGGGTCTGGGGACTGAAGCTTTCTTT
TRBJ1-3 TRBV9 - 17 CASSVVPDTFSGNTIYF TGTGCCAGCAGCGTAGTCCCGGACACCTTCTCTGGAAACACCATATATTTT
TRBJ2-6 TRBV19 - 18 CASSIEVSRSSGANVLTF TGTGCCAGTAGTATAGAAGTTAGTCGGAGCTCTGGGGCCAACGTCCTGACTTTC
TRBJ2-1 TRBV6-2/TRBV6-3 - 14 CASSYGTTYNEQFF TGTGCCAGCAGTTACGGGACAACATACAATGAGCAGTTCTTC
TRBJ2-7 TRBV7-8 - 12 CASSLSNYEQYF TGTGCCAGCAGCCTCAGTAATTACGAGCAGTACTTC
TRBJ1-1 TRBV18 - 14 CASSPPNGATEAFF TGTGCCAGCTCACCACCGAACGGTGCCACTGAAGCTTTCTTT
TRBJ2-5 TRBV25-1 TRBD2 17 CASRDWEGAGGDETQYF TGTGCCAGCAGAGATTGGGAAGGGGCGGGAGGCGATGAGACCCAGTACTTC